The 20 T cell receptor beta chains in this list originate from one sample, sequenced in a study of patients and donors after allogeneic stem cell transplantation. TCRdb fed the RT-PCR reads into MiXCR, producing one record per CDR3 protein. The table records approximately 200,000 distinct CDR3 sequences, over 12% of them present only once. Sequenced: blood, either unsorted or a sorted T cell fraction (not recorded which). These receptors were obtained from a human donor who was either an allogeneic HSCT recipient or a stem cell or donor lymphocyte infusion donor (not recorded which). It is not recorded whose cells these are; they may come from a transplant donor.

There are a few counts of this clonotype. V and J are TRBV14 and TRBJ2-7; D is unclear. This CDR3 spans 13 amino acids. V was pared by 4 bases and J by 2 bases, with 9 bases between. The germline V gene encodes CDR1 SGHDN and CDR2 FVKESK. The CDR3: CASSPSAAYEQYF. The CDR3 DNA sequence: TGTGCCAGCAGCCCCTCGGCCGCCTACGAGCAGTACTTC.

The chain joins TRBV5-6 to TRBJ1-2; D is undetermined. CDR3 length: 12 amino acids. The germline V gene has CDR1 SGHDT and CDR2 YYEEEE. V dropped 4 bases and J dropped 6 bases, with 10 bases sitting between them. The CDR3 spells CASSPQHHGYTF. The CDR3 coding sequence is TGTGCCAGCAGCCCACAGCACCATGGCTACACCTTC.

V and J are TRBV5-1 and TRBJ2-1; TRBD2 matches 7 bases. The CDR3 consists of 17 residues. Per germline, CDR1 SGHRS and CDR2 YFSETQ. V lost 0 bases to trimming and J lost 2 bases; unmatched junction nucleotides: 8. As DNA, the CDR3 is TGCGCCAGCAGCTTGGGTTCTGGCGGGGGTACCTACAATGAGCAGTTCTTC. This gives the protein CASSLGSGGGTYNEQFF.

There are many counts of this clonotype. This chain links TRBV27 with TRBJ2-1, with 9 bases fitting TRBD1. Germline values: CDR1 MNHEY, CDR2 SMNVEV (reference sequence). The CDR3 consists of 15 residues. With 4 bases clipped from V and 3 bases from J, the junction kept 4 bases outside the gene matches. Written as DNA, the CDR3 is TGTGCCAGCAGTTCCGGACAGGGGAACTACAATGAGCAGTTCTTC. Translation gives CASSSGQGNYNEQFF.

This clonotype was counted between two and nine times. CDR3 nucleotide sequence: TGTGCCTGGAGCCGACAGTTGAACACTGAAGCTTTCTTT. Translation: CAWSRQLNTEAFF. The chain recombines TRBV30 with TRBJ1-1; D perhaps matches TRBD1 (5 bases). This CDR3 region has 13 residues. Germline CDR1 is GTSNPN and CDR2 is SVGIG (reference sequence). V lost 3 bases, J lost 0 bases, and 8 bases lay in between.

At least ten counts were recorded for this clonotype. This chain joins TRBV24-1 and TRBJ2-1, with 14 bases aligning to TRBD2. CDR3 length equals 16 residues. V shed 7 bases and J 3 bases; nucleotides not matched to a gene: 4. Germline loops: CDR1 KGHDR, CDR2 SFDVKD. As DNA, the CDR3 is TGTGCCACCAGGGGACTAGCGGGGGACCTCTACAATGAGCAGTTCTTC. Translated, it gives CATRGLAGDLYNEQFF.

This rearrangement joins TRBV19 to TRBJ1-2, with 9 bases lining up with TRBD1. The germline gives CDR1 LNHDA, CDR2 SQIVND (reference sequence). The CDR3 totals 14 residues. V gave up 7 bases and J gave up 2 bases; unmatched junction bases: 5. CDR3 sequence: CASTLDRGNYGYTF. CDR3 in DNA: TGTGCCAGTACCTTGGACAGGGGAAACTATGGCTACACCTTC.

This clonotype was observed at least ten times. The V and J genes are TRBV5-1 and TRBJ2-2; 9 positions agree with TRBD2. CDR1 SGHRS and CDR2 YFSETQ come from the germline V gene. The CDR3 is made up of 17 amino acids. V lost 3 bases and J lost 0; bases outside the gene matches: 6. CDR3 sequence: CASSSAASGTNTGELFF. Here the CDR3 DNA reads TGCGCCAGCAGCTCGGCGGCTAGCGGGACGAACACCGGGGAGCTGTTTTTT.

The chain couples TRBV6-2 or TRBV6-3 to TRBJ2-1; TRBD2 matches 14 bases. V trimming: 6 bases; J trimming: 5 bases; junction bases outside the gene matches: 9. Germline V CDR1 and CDR2: MNHEY, SVGEGT. This CDR3 has 17 residues. The CDR3 reads CASRPYGLAGGHNEQFF. The CDR3 DNA is TGTGCCAGCAGGCCCTACGGACTAGCGGGGGGACACAATGAGCAGTTCTTC.

In this sample, this clonotype turned up a few times. At one of its ends the junction is not consistent with the germline gene, which may arise from a read error. This chain uses TRBV6-6 with TRBJ2-5; D gene ambiguous. Germline CDR1 reads MNHNY; CDR2 reads SVGAGI (reference sequence). The CDR3 covers 11 residues. CDR3 residues: CASSYREAQYF. CDR3 bases: TGTGCCAGCAGTTACAGAGAGGCCCAGTACTTC.

This clonotype was observed many times. The CDR3 reads CASSQEFEGLNYGYTF. The CDR3 coding sequence is TGTGCCAGCAGCCAAGAATTCGAGGGGTTAAACTATGGCTACACCTTC. This chain joins TRBV4-2 and TRBJ1-2; tentatively, D is TRBD1 (5 bases). V lost 0 bases and J 2 bases, leaving 13 bases between the germline ends. Germline V CDR1 and CDR2: LGHNA, YNFKEQ. This CDR3 spans 16 amino acids.

The chain is built from TRBV30 and TRBJ2-3; tentatively, D is TRBD2 (6 bases). This CDR3 is 13 amino acids long. Looked up from germline, CDR1 is GTSNPN and CDR2 is SVGIG (reference sequence). V shed 4 bases and J shed 6 bases, with 14 bases lying between them. The CDR3 nucleotides are TGTGCCTGGACGCGGGGACTGGCGGATACGCAGTATTTT. Its translation is CAWTRGLADTQYF.

This clonotype was picked up many times. The chain links TRBV5-1 to TRBJ2-5, with unresolved D. The CDR3 has 14 amino acids. V shed 5 bases and J shed 5 bases, with 16 bases lying between them. Per germline, CDR1 SGHRS and CDR2 YFSETQ. The chain's CDR3 is CASSVDRHGETQYF. The CDR3 bases are TGCGCCAGCAGTGTAGACCGACATGGGGAGACCCAGTACTTC.

V and J are TRBV14 and TRBJ2-7, with D perhaps matching TRBD1 (6 bases). The germline V gene has CDR1 SGHDN and CDR2 FVKESK. CDR3 length: 16 residues. Between the trimmed V and J ends, which lost 0 bases and 3 bases, there was a span of 15 bases. Written as DNA, the CDR3 is TGTGCCAGCAGCCAAGATGCAGGGACAAGGAACTACGAGCAGTACTTC. Translation gives CASSQDAGTRNYEQYF.

This clonotype was seen a handful of times. The rearrangement links TRBV5-1 to TRBJ1-1; D might be TRBD1 (5 bases). Trimming removed 4 bases from V and 1 base from J, with 20 bases in between. The CDR3 consists of 17 residues. Germline-derived CDR1 and CDR2 are SGHRS and YFSETQ. The CDR3 sequence: CASSLVDGGAGNTEAFF. CDR3 in DNA: TGCGCCAGCAGCCTTGTGGACGGAGGGGCGGGGAACACTGAAGCTTTCTTT.

This clonotype came up a few times. The chain couples TRBV5-1 to TRBJ2-6; D uncertain. The CDR3 has 15 amino acids. Trimming stripped 0 bases from V and 0 bases from J, with 4 bases between. Germline CDR1 SGHRS, CDR2 YFSETQ. The CDR3 sequence is CASSLVGSGANVLTF. The CDR3 DNA reads as TGCGCCAGCAGCTTGGTCGGCTCTGGGGCCAACGTCCTGACTTTC.

In its sample, this clonotype was seen many times. The V call is TRBV7-2, the J call TRBJ2-1, with TRBD2 as a possible D gene (6 bases). Germline assignment: CDR1 SGHTA and CDR2 FQGNSA. Trimming removed 5 bases at V and 1 base at J, with 12 bases between. The CDR3 covers 15 residues. CDR3 residues: CASSPGTLSYNEQFF. CDR3 DNA: TGTGCCAGCAGCCCAGGGACTCTATCCTACAATGAGCAGTTCTTC.

This clonotype showed up many times. J is TRBJ2-6 and V is TRBV24-1; possibly TRBD2 for D (5 bases). Trimming removed 3 bases from V and 2 bases from J, with 13 bases in between. Germline V gives CDR1 KGHDR, CDR2 SFDVKD. The CDR3 is 17 residues long. The CDR3 nucleotides are TGTGCCACCAGTGATCCCGGTCTCGGGGCTGGGGCCAACGTCCTGACTTTC. It codes for CATSDPGLGAGANVLTF.

This clonotype was observed a few times. The gene calls are TRBV5-1 and TRBJ2-1; D is unresolved. The length of the CDR3 is 12 residues. The germline V gene encodes CDR1 SGHRS and CDR2 YFSETQ. V lost 5 bases, J lost 8 bases, and 11 bases lay in between. The CDR3 bases are TGCGCCAGCAGGGGGATACTCGATGAGCAGTTCTTC. Its protein product is CASRGILDEQFF.

This clonotype was seen many times. This chain uses TRBV21-1 with TRBJ2-2. TRBV21-1 is noted as a pseudogene. This CDR3 has 15 residues. As DNA, the CDR3 is TGTGCCAGCAGCAAAGGAGAACTCTTCACCGGGGAGCTGTTTTTT. It translates to CASSKGELFTGELFF.